A selection of T cell receptor beta chains follows, all from one sample in a study of blood T cell repertoires in COVID-19. Only in-frame clones appear in the TCRdb table, and some are missing; sequencing was by immunoSEQ multiplex PCR. The sample lists over 90,000 clones, about 85% occurring once. Sequencing used peripheral blood. These receptors all come from a man in his fifties or sixties with active COVID-19. The CDR3 runs from the conserved cysteine through the conserved F or W.

V	J	CDR3
TRBV5-5	TRBJ2-3	CASSWGVVTDTQYF
TRBV5-1	TRBJ1-4	CASSLMEGEKLFF
TRBV6-1	TRBJ1-2	CASSEVMGTGGNYGYTF
TRBV7-8	TRBJ2-5	CASSYRTGGETQYF
TRBV5-1	TRBJ2-2	CASSLGQTNTGELFF
TRBV2	TRBJ1-3	CASGRGGLNRNTIYF
TRBV9	TRBJ1-4	CASSVRRSSNEKLFF
TRBV5-4	TRBJ1-2	CANSRDRGFRYTF
TRBV2	TRBJ1-4	CASRYMGQLVEKLFF
TRBV5-6	TRBJ1-5	CASSELRTPNQPQHF
TRBV5-1	TRBJ1-1	CASSIRTGGTEAFF
TRBV2	TRBJ1-5	CASSARTAGGEHF
TRBV7-2	TRBJ2-7	CASSSVEPGGFWYEQYF
TRBV5-6	TRBJ2-1	CASSKGLAGGKQFF
TRBV6-4	TRBJ1-5	CASSQESWNQPQHF
TRBV30	TRBJ2-3	CAWSPSWAGGADTQYF
TRBV2	TRBJ1-2	CASTQNYGYTF
TRBV27	TRBJ2-1	CASSPGLAQASNEQFF
TRBV2	TRBJ1-1	CASSAGEGTEAFF
TRBV7-2	TRBJ2-3	CASNQRGTILTDTQYF
TRBV4-2	TRBJ2-7	CASSPTTGTYEQYF
TRBV5-1	TRBJ2-1	CASSVNSDEQFF
TRBV20-1	TRBJ2-3	CSASEGGGTDTQYF
TRBV18	TRBJ1-1	CASSPGQDTEAFF
TRBV5-4	TRBJ2-5	CASSLGQGRETQYF
TRBV29-1	TRBJ1-1	CSVPLGQGAFF
TRBV5-1	TRBJ2-3	CASSLGVGSSTDTQYF
TRBV29-1	TRBJ1-1	CSVDDGGTNTEAFF
TRBV7-2	TRBJ2-2	CASSLTTRGGRELFF
TRBV7-2	TRBJ1-2	CASSLGAPTANYGYTF
TRBV4-2	TRBJ2-7	CASSLHQGGEQYF
TRBV6-1	TRBJ2-3	CASSESWTGHTDTQYF
TRBV7-9	TRBJ1-4	CASSPGDSYATNEKLFF
TRBV3-1/TRBV3-2	TRBJ2-3	CASSRRGGPSDTQYF
TRBV7-9	TRBJ2-3	CASRQGAGGDTQYF
TRBV5-6	TRBJ1-6	CASSLGREDSPLHF
TRBV2	TRBJ1-6	CASSKPDRWINSPLHF
TRBV2	TRBJ1-2	CASNGFGDYLGYTF
TRBV5-1	TRBJ2-1	CASSLGGGSGVNEQFF
TRBV6-5	TRBJ2-1	CASKDSGGLNEQFF